The 10 T cell receptor beta chains below were found in one sample sequenced in a study of blood T cell repertoires in COVID-19. Measured with immunoSEQ multiplex PCR; TCRdb has only the in-frame clones, and not every one. The table shows about 140,000 clones, with about 70% occurring only once. Specimen: peripheral blood. The receptors shown here come from a man at least 80 years old with acute or convalescent COVID-19.

Many counts were recorded for this clone. The chain combines TRBV2 with TRBJ2-2, with TRBD2 identical over 9 bases. The germline CDR1 and CDR2 sequences are SNHLY and FYNNEI. CDR3 length: 15 residues. The trim removed 5 bases at V and 6 bases at J, leaving 7 bases unmatched. DNA of the CDR3: TGTGCCAGCAGTCTGTGGACTAGCGCGGCCGGGGAGCTGTTTTTT. This codes for CASSLWTSAAGELFF.

The chain employs TRBV29-1 and TRBJ1-3; weak D call: TRBD1 (6 bases). Per germline, CDR1 SQVTM and CDR2 ANQGSEA. V dropped 3 bases and J dropped 0 bases, with 12 bases sitting between them. This CDR3 has 15 residues. CDR3 residues: CSVEAGANSGNTIYF. The CDR3 DNA reads TGCAGCGTTGAGGCAGGGGCCAACTCTGGAAACACCATATATTTT. Together with reference TRBV29-1 and TRBJ1-3, the CDR3 gives the full variable domain: SAVISQKPSRDICQRGTSLTIQCQVDSQVTMMFWYRQQPGQSLTLIATANQGSEATYESGFVIDKFPISRPNLTFSTLTVSNMSPEDSSIYLCSVEAGANSGNTIYFGEGSWLTVV.

V and J are TRBV9 and TRBJ2-2; D is unclear. Per germline, CDR1 SGDLS and CDR2 YYNGEE. V lost 0 bases, J lost 4 bases, and 10 bases lay in between. The CDR3 totals 15 residues. CDR3 in amino acids: CASSVDARFTGELFF. CDR3 DNA sequence: TGTGCCAGCAGCGTAGACGCCAGATTCACCGGGGAGCTGTTTTTT.

The chain is built from TRBV5-4 and TRBJ2-1; weak D call: TRBD1 (6 bases). There are 14 residues in the CDR3. V lost 4 bases to trimming and J lost 7 bases, with 15 bases between them. The germline CDR1 and CDR2 sequences are SGHNT and YYREEE (reference sequence). As DNA, the CDR3 is TGTGCCAGCAGCCTCAGGACAGCCAGGAATGAGCAGTTCTTC. The encoded protein is CASSLRTARNEQFF.

This rearrangement joins TRBV5-5 to TRBJ2-2; 7 nucleotides match TRBD1. After removal of 0 bases from V and 1 base from J, the junction contained 0 bases not matched to a gene. This CDR3 has 15 residues. Germline values: CDR1 SGHKS, CDR2 YYEKEE (reference sequence). The CDR3 here is CASSLAGGNTGELFF. The CDR3 coding sequence is TGTGCCAGCAGCTTGGCAGGGGGGAACACCGGGGAGCTGTTTTTT. Full variable domain (outside the CDR3, taken from reference TRBV5-5 and TRBJ2-2): DAGVTQSPTHLIKTRGQQVTLRCSPISGHKSVSWYQQVLGQGPQFIFQYYEKEERGRGNFPDRFSARQFPNYSSELNVNALLLGDSALYLCASSLAGGNTGELFFGEGSRLTVL.

In regard to this clone: Other DNA sequences in this sample translate to the same CDR3. The chain links TRBV19 to TRBJ2-3, with D hard to call. Trimming took 5 bases from V and 1 from J, leaving 10 bases between them. The CDR3 contains 14 residues. Germline CDR1 is LNHDA and CDR2 is SQIVND (reference sequence). The CDR3 reads CASSGSGRTDTQYF. CDR3 in DNA: TGTGCCAGTAGTGGGTCAGGTCGCACAGATACGCAGTATTTT.

The V gene is TRBV5-4, the J gene TRBJ2-3; D uncertain. Germline CDR1 reads SGHNT; CDR2 reads YYREEE (reference sequence). Trimming pared 4 bases from V and 6 bases from J, leaving 12 bases between. The CDR3 covers 13 residues. The CDR3: CASSPNAGDTQYF. The CDR3 nucleotides read TGTGCCAGCAGCCCAAACGCTGGCGATACGCAGTATTTT.

This clone occurred once. The CDR3 coding sequence is TGCGCCAGCAGCCAAGATCCGCGGGAAGCAACGTTGGTCACTGAAGCTTTCTTT. The encoded protein is CASSQDPREATLVTEAFF. V is TRBV4-1 and J is TRBJ1-1; D remains ambiguous. V lost 0 bases and J 4 bases, leaving 21 bases between the germline ends. The CDR3 is made up of 18 amino acids. Germline loops: CDR1 MGHRA, CDR2 YSYEKL.

The V and J genes are TRBV7-9 and TRBJ1-1; D perhaps matches TRBD1 (5 bases). This CDR3 is built from 15 residues. Trimming cost V 6 bases and J 1 base, with 15 bases left between them. Germline loops: CDR1 SEHNR, CDR2 FQNEAQ (reference sequence). CDR3 protein: CASSSHRDWNTEAFF. CDR3 in DNA: TGTGCCAGCAGTTCCCACCGGGACTGGAACACTGAAGCTTTCTTT.

This clone was seen more than once but under ten times. The chain combines TRBV5-1 with TRBJ1-5; maybe TRBD1 (5 bases). V was cut by 0 bases and J by 9 bases, with 10 bases left in between. Germline CDR1 reads SGHRS; CDR2 reads YFSETQ. This CDR3 is built from 13 residues. CDR3: CASSLGQGRPQHF. The CDR3 bases are TGCGCCAGCAGCTTGGGGCAGGGTAGGCCCCAGCATTTT.